Presented here are 2 T cell receptor beta chains from one specimen sequenced in a study of beta chain features in type 1 diabetes. Sequencing targeted expressed TCRB transcripts, as all isolated RNA had been reverse transcribed. The method was immunoSEQ multiplex PCR; TCRdb's version includes in-frame clones alone and lacks a portion of them. The sample has around 250,000 clones; around 26% are singletons. Sequenced material: central memory CD4+ T cells from blood. The receptors were sampled from a man aged 30-40 years in good health.

V gene TRBV18 combines with J gene TRBJ1-5, with D possibly TRBD1 on 5 matching bases. CDR1 is KGHSH and CDR2 is LQKENI in the germline V gene. The CDR3 spans 14 residues. Trimming removed 2 bases at V and 6 bases at J, with 11 bases between. Here the CDR3 reads CASSPSRVGQPQHF. As DNA, the CDR3 is TGTGCCAGCTCACCATCCAGGGTAGGTCAGCCCCAGCATTTT. Using reference TRBV18 and TRBJ1-5 for the parts outside the CDR3, the full variable domain is NAGVMQNPRHLVRRRGQEARLRCSPMKGHSHVYWYRQLPEEGLKFMVYLQKENIIDESGMPKERFSAEFPKEGPSILRIQQVVRGDSAAYFCASSPSRVGQPQHFGDGTRLSIL.

The gene calls are TRBV5-1 and TRBJ2-1; the match to TRBD1 covers 8 bases. Germline-derived CDR1 and CDR2 are SGHRS and YFSETQ. CDR3 size: 13 residues. V lost 0 bases and J lost 9; bases outside the gene matches: 2. The CDR3 loop reads CASSLGDRGEQFF. CDR3 sequence (DNA): TGCGCCAGCAGCTTGGGCGACAGGGGTGAGCAGTTCTTC.